This passage covers 3 T cell receptor beta chains from one sample sequenced in a study of blood T cell repertoires in COVID-19. Assay used: immunoSEQ multiplex PCR; TCRdb lists only in-frame clones, some missing. The sample holds about 140,000 clones; around nine tenths are singletons and the top ten take 8% to 11%. Specimen: peripheral blood. These receptor sequences come from a man in his 60s with active or convalescent COVID-19.

This clone was observed a single time. This chain connects TRBV28 to TRBJ1-2, with TRBD1 identical over 8 bases. Looked up from germline, CDR1 is MDHEN and CDR2 is SYDVKM. The CDR3 is 15 amino acids. V gave up 5 bases and J gave up 4 bases; unmatched junction bases: 9. DNA for the CDR3: TGTGCCAGCAGTGCCCCCGGACAGGGAGGCTATGGCTACACCTTC. It yields the protein CASSAPGQGGYGYTF.

This chain joins TRBV5-1 and TRBJ2-7; 10 bases align to TRBD2. The V segment lost 2 bases and the J segment 4 bases; nucleotides outside the gene matches: 6. Germline lookup yields CDR1 SGHRS and CDR2 YFSETQ. The CDR3 contains 15 residues. The CDR3 region has the DNA TGCGCCAGCAGCTTCGGGACTAGCGCCGTTTACGAGCAGTACTTC. Residues: CASSFGTSAVYEQYF.

The chain recombines TRBV19 with TRBJ1-5, with 8 bases lining up with TRBD1. Germline loops: CDR1 LNHDA, CDR2 SQIVND (reference sequence). V was clipped by 7 bases and J by 3 bases; unmatched bases: 8. The CDR3 contains 15 residues. The chain's CDR3 is CASTPRTGINQPQHF. The CDR3 region has the DNA TGTGCCAGTACCCCAAGGACAGGGATCAATCAGCCCCAGCATTTT.